Presented here are 26 T cell receptor beta chains from one specimen sequenced in a study of blood T cell repertoires in COVID-19. Assay: immunoSEQ multiplex PCR; the TCRdb copy retains only in-frame clones and omits some. The sample lists a few hundred thousand clones, over 80% occurring once. The sample taken for sequencing was PBMCs or T cells enriched from blood (not recorded which). The receptor set was obtained from a man aged 18 to 29 with acute COVID-19.

The V gene is TRBV13, the J gene TRBJ2-7; a weak D match, TRBD1 (6 bases). The CDR3 has 17 residues. Trimming took off 4 bases at V and 4 bases at J, with 23 bases between the two ends. CDR1 and CDR2 (germline): PRHDT, FYEKMQ (reference sequence). The CDR3 sequence: CASSCTGTSCEGYEQYF. Here the CDR3 DNA reads TGTGCCAGCAGCTGCACCGGGACAAGCTGTGAAGGATACGAGCAGTACTTC.

The chain combines TRBV29-1 with TRBJ1-5; 7 nucleotides match TRBD1. V lost 0 bases to trimming and J lost 7 bases; unmatched junction nucleotides: 6. The CDR3 spans 14 residues. CDR1 SQVTM and CDR2 ANQGSEA come from the germline V gene. The CDR3 reads CSVEDGAGGQPQHF. The CDR3 nucleotides read TGCAGCGTTGAAGATGGGGCAGGGGGACAGCCCCAGCATTTT.

The V call is TRBV5-6, the J call TRBJ2-7; TRBD1 agrees at 8 bases. V gave up 2 bases and J gave up 7 bases; unmatched junction bases: 8. This CDR3 spans 14 amino acids. Germline loops: CDR1 SGHDT, CDR2 YYEEEE. CDR3: CASSFPQGALEQYF. In nucleotides, the CDR3 is TGTGCCAGCAGCTTTCCGCAGGGGGCATTGGAGCAGTACTTC.

The rearrangement links TRBV19 to TRBJ2-5, with D possibly being TRBD1 (6 bases). Germline V CDR1 and CDR2: LNHDA, SQIVND (reference sequence). The V end was cut by 5 bases, the J end by 2 bases, with 15 bases between. CDR3 length equals 15 residues. This CDR3 is CASSDTGSGQETQYF. For the CDR3, the DNA is TGTGCCAGTAGTGATACAGGGTCGGGGCAAGAGACCCAGTACTTC.

This clone was found once. The chain uses TRBV29-1 and TRBJ1-4; a possible D gene is TRBD1 (6 bases). Trimming removed 5 bases from V and 7 bases from J, with 20 bases in between. The CDR3 has 15 residues. Germline V lookup: CDR1 SQVTM, CDR2 ANQGSEA. Here the CDR3 DNA reads TGCAGCGTTATACTACCCGGGACCAGGGGTGAAAAACTGTTTTTT. Translation gives CSVILPGTRGEKLFF.

This chain connects TRBV11-2 to TRBJ1-3; 10 positions agree with TRBD1. Trimming at V came to 1 base and at J to 4 bases, leaving 4 bases not matched to a gene. The CDR3 is 16 amino acids. CDR1 is SGHAT and CDR2 is FQNNGV in the germline V gene. As DNA, the CDR3 is TGTGCCAGCAGCTTAGCGGGGACAGGGGTCGGAAACACCATATATTTT. Protein sequence: CASSLAGTGVGNTIYF. Full variable domain (outside the CDR3, taken from reference TRBV11-2 and TRBJ1-3): EAGVAQSPRYKIIEKRQSVAFWCNPISGHATLYWYQQILGQGPKLLIQFQNNGVVDDSQLPKDRFSAERLKGVDSTLKIQPAKLEDSAVYLCASSLAGTGVGNTIYFGEGSWLTVV.

Regarding this clone: A read error may be the cause here, since a much bigger clone is one base away. Other DNA sequences in this sample translate to the same CDR3. The chain employs TRBV25-1 and TRBJ2-7; 8 bases fit TRBD2. V lost 11 bases to trimming and J lost 4 bases; unmatched junction nucleotides: 16. This CDR3 is 15 amino acids long. The V gene's germline CDR1 is MGHDK and CDR2 SYGVNS. The CDR3 loop reads CARTRGGEDSYEQYF. CDR3 nucleotides: TGTGCCCGGACCCGGGGGGGGGAGGACTCATACGAGCAGTACTTC.

This clone appeared a few times. The chain carries TRBV6-5 and TRBJ1-5, with a tentative D call TRBD1 (6 bases). From germline, CDR1 is MNHEY and CDR2 SVGAGI. This CDR3 has 15 amino acids. Trimming cost V 3 bases and J 0 bases, with 9 bases left between them. The CDR3 spells CASSYTGNSNQPQHF. CDR3 DNA sequence: TGTGCCAGCAGTTATACAGGGAATAGCAATCAGCCCCAGCATTTT.

The chain uses TRBV9 and TRBJ2-7; perhaps TRBD1 as D (6 bases). Deletions cut 0 bases from V and 5 bases from J, with 12 bases between. The germline V gene encodes CDR1 SGDLS and CDR2 YYNGEE. The CDR3 runs to 14 residues. Written as DNA, the CDR3 is TGTGCCAGCAGCGTAGGGAACTCAGGGGACGAGCAGTACTTC. Its protein product is CASSVGNSGDEQYF. Full variable domain (remainder filled in from reference TRBV9 and TRBJ2-7): DSGVTQTPKHLITATGQRVTLRCSPRSGDLSVYWYQQSLDQGLQFLIQYYNGEERAKGNILERFSAQQFPDLHSELNLSSLELGDSALYFCASSVGNSGDEQYFGPGTRLTVT.

This clone was observed once. The CDR3 DNA reads TGTGCCAGCAGCCGCCGGGTCTCTGGAAACACCATATATTTT. This encodes CASSRRVSGNTIYF. The chain has TRBV3-1 (or the pseudogene TRBV3-2) and TRBJ1-3; no firm D call. The CDR3 has 14 amino acids. The germline V and J ends were trimmed by 4 bases and 0 bases, with 7 bases remaining between them. The germline V gene encodes CDR1 LGHDT and CDR2 YNNKEL (reference sequence).

The gene calls are TRBV28 and TRBJ1-5; 8 bases agree with TRBD1. The J segment lost 2 bases and the V segment lost 6 bases, leaving 6 bases of the junction unmatched. The V gene's germline CDR1 is MDHEN and CDR2 SYDVKM. The CDR3 contains 15 residues. CDR3 region: CASRQQGVGNQPQHF. In DNA, the CDR3 is TGTGCCAGCAGACAACAGGGGGTGGGCAATCAGCCCCAGCATTTT. Full variable domain (missing parts from reference TRBV28 and TRBJ1-5): DVKVTQSSRYLVKRTGEKVFLECVQDMDHENMFWYRQDPGLGLRLIYFSYDVKMKEKGDIPEGYSVSREKKERFSLILESASTNQTSMYLCASRQQGVGNQPQHFGDGTRLSIL.

The chain uses TRBV7-3 and TRBJ2-1; TRBD2 aligns across 7 bases. Germline CDR1 reads SGHTA; CDR2 reads FQGTGA. V shed 1 base, J shed 8 bases, and the junction held 14 bases outside the gene matches. CDR3 length: 17 residues. The CDR3 bases are TGTGCCAGCAGCTTAATGGCCTTGCGGGAGAGGGTCGATGAGCAGTTCTTC. It specifies CASSLMALRERVDEQFF.

This clone was detected only once. The rearrangement joins TRBV25-1 to TRBJ1-2; TRBD1 might be the D (6 bases). This CDR3 spans 14 amino acids. The germline gives CDR1 MGHDK, CDR2 SYGVNS. The V and J ends lost 2 bases and 4 bases respectively, with 11 bases between them. CDR3 DNA: TGTGCCAGCAGTGAAAAGGGGGACGGCTATGGCTACACCTTC. This translates into CASSEKGDGYGYTF.

The rearrangement joins TRBV7-9 to TRBJ2-7, with a weak D call TRBD1 (5 bases). The CDR3 is 16 amino acids. Germline V gene lookup returns CDR1 SEHNR and CDR2 FQNEAQ (reference sequence). Trimming took 0 bases from V and 2 from J, leaving 14 bases between them. The CDR3 region is CASSLATVVLTYEQYF. As DNA, the CDR3 is TGTGCCAGCAGCTTAGCGACAGTCGTACTAACCTACGAGCAGTACTTC.

The J gene is TRBJ1-4, the V gene TRBV28, with a tentative D call TRBD1 (5 bases). V lost 7 bases to trimming and J lost 5 bases, with 8 bases between them. From germline, CDR1 is MDHEN and CDR2 SYDVKM. The CDR3 totals 12 residues. The CDR3 sequence: CASKGSNEKLFF. CDR3 sequence (DNA): TGTGCCAGCAAGGGGTCGAATGAAAAACTGTTTTTT.

This clone came up a few times. This sequence joins TRBV18 and TRBJ1-1; 7 bases are shared with TRBD1. Germline trimming cut 6 bases from V and 2 bases from J; bases unmatched to any gene: 6. There are 14 residues in the CDR3. Per germline, CDR1 KGHSH and CDR2 LQKENI. The CDR3 DNA reads as TGTGCCAGCTCGCGACAGGGTCCCAACACTGAAGCTTTCTTT. Protein: CASSRQGPNTEAFF.

The gene calls are TRBV13 and TRBJ2-7, with 9 bases lining up with TRBD1. Germline V CDR1 and CDR2: PRHDT, FYEKMQ (reference sequence). V dropped 5 bases and J dropped 3; count of bases not matched to a gene: 5. There are 14 residues in the CDR3. This CDR3 is CASSQGTGFYEQYF. The CDR3 coding sequence is TGTGCCAGCAGCCAAGGGACAGGGTTCTACGAGCAGTACTTC.

This clone was seen a handful of times. The chain joins TRBV9 to TRBJ2-7; 11 bases fit TRBD1. The CDR3 length is 16 residues. The germline V gene has CDR1 SGDLS and CDR2 YYNGEE. The V segment lost 0 bases and the J segment 2 bases; nucleotides outside the gene matches: 4. Here the CDR3 reads CASSVGDRGDPYEQYF. CDR3 nucleotides: TGTGCCAGCAGCGTAGGGGACAGGGGGGACCCCTACGAGCAGTACTTC.

This clone has just a few counts. The chain links TRBV5-6 to TRBJ2-7; D is perhaps TRBD2 (6 bases). The germline V and J ends were trimmed by 1 base and 5 bases, with 13 bases remaining between them. Per germline, CDR1 SGHDT and CDR2 YYEEEE. This CDR3 has 14 amino acids. The CDR3 DNA is TGTGCCAGCAGCTTGTGGGGGGAGAGGGACGAGCAGTACTTC. Amino acids: CASSLWGERDEQYF.

The V and J genes are TRBV28 and TRBJ1-3; D is unclear. The CDR3 consists of 12 residues. Germline-derived CDR1 and CDR2 are MDHEN and SYDVKM. V was pared by 8 bases and J by 3 bases, with 8 bases between. Here the CDR3 reads CASLTIGNTIYF. Written as DNA, the CDR3 is TGTGCCAGCCTGACAATTGGAAACACCATATATTTT.

CDR3 sequence: CASSRRTPGTGELFF. CDR3 sequence (DNA): TGCGCCAGCAGCCGACGGACACCCGGGACCGGGGAGCTGTTTTTT. The chain recombines TRBV5-1 with TRBJ2-2; TRBD1 is a possible D gene (5 bases). Trimming left V 4 bases short and J 5 bases short, with 15 bases between. The length of the CDR3 is 15 residues. In germline, CDR1 is SGHRS, CDR2 YFSETQ. The whole variable domain, filled in from reference TRBV5-1 and TRBJ2-2, reads KAGVTQTPRYLIKTRGQQVTLSCSPISGHRSVSWYQQTPGQGLQFLFEYFSETQRNKGNFPGRFSGRQFSNSRSEMNVSTLELGDSALYLCASSRRTPGTGELFFGEGSRLTVL.

The J gene is TRBJ2-7, the V gene TRBV2; D is uncertain. CDR1 is SNHLY and CDR2 is FYNNEI in the germline V gene. The CDR3 is 13 amino acids. The V gene lost 5 bases and the J gene lost 2 bases, with 10 bases spanning the gap. As DNA, the CDR3 is TGTGCCAGCAGTTGCGAGCCGACCTACGAGCAGTACTTC. Protein: CASSCEPTYEQYF.

This chain joins TRBV30 and TRBJ1-3; no reliable D call. Trimming removed 4 bases from V and 8 bases from J, with 9 bases in between. The CDR3 is 11 residues long. Germline V gene lookup returns CDR1 GTSNPN and CDR2 SVGIG (reference sequence). The CDR3 DNA sequence: TGTGCCTGGACCGGTGGTTACACCATATATTTT. It specifies CAWTGGYTIYF.

The J gene is TRBJ2-5, the V gene TRBV5-8, with 8 nucleotides matching TRBD2. The V gene end was trimmed by 3 bases and the J gene end by 5 bases; junction bases not matched to a gene: 6. CDR1 and CDR2 from the germline V gene are SGHTS and YDEGEE. The CDR3 covers 14 residues. The CDR3 DNA is TGTGCCAGCAGCTGGGGACTAGGTCGGGAGACCCAGTACTTC. Its protein is CASSWGLGRETQYF.

The V gene is TRBV2, the J gene TRBJ1-5, with 12 nucleotides matching TRBD1. The trim removed 3 bases at V and 6 bases at J, leaving 6 bases unmatched. The CDR3 has 16 residues. The germline CDR1 and CDR2 sequences are SNHLY and FYNNEI. This chain's CDR3 is CASSEGQGAGGQPQHF. The CDR3 DNA reads as TGTGCCAGCAGTGAGGGACAGGGGGCGGGAGGTCAGCCCCAGCATTTT.

The V and J genes are TRBV6-5 and TRBJ2-7; D is perhaps TRBD1 (6 bases). From germline, CDR1 is MNHEY and CDR2 SVGAGI. Trimming cost V 5 bases and J 2 bases, with 16 bases left between them. The CDR3 runs 15 residues. The CDR3 nucleotides read TGTGCCAGCAGTACCAAGGGGGACCGTACCTACGAGCAGTACTTC. The encoded protein is CASSTKGDRTYEQYF.